The entry that follows covers one TCR beta chain sequence. The length of the CDR3 is 16 residues. Trimming removed 1 base from V and 6 bases from J, with 18 bases in between. Germline assignment: CDR1 SGHNT and CDR2 YENEEA. Original methodology: From reference gene primer amplification, estimates of nucleated cell counts were derived. Some clones are missing from TCRdb's copy, which holds only in-frame ones; the method was immunoSEQ multiplex PCR. V and J calls and clone size follow that table, whereas D and trimming were derived from the DNA. Among some 94,000 clones listed, 75% to 90% were seen once. This entry comes from a study of blood T cell repertoires in COVID-19. The overall study: Sites across the United States, Italy and Spain contributed samples from acute and convalescent COVID-19. PBMCs, B-cell-depleted T cells, or T cells were the source of the cDNA or gDNA that made up the material.

The sequence was collected from a human donor in a cohort sampled during active COVID-19. The sample consisted of peripheral blood. The rearrangement joins TRBV11-3 to TRBJ1-2; maybe TRBD1 (6 bases). CDR3: CASSLGGLGASNGYTF. CDR3 DNA sequence: TGTGCCAGCAGCTTAGGTGGTCTGGGGGCGAGTAATGGCTACACCTTC.